Sequencing of this T cell receptor beta chain was carried out in a study of regulatory T cells in long-lasting Graves disease (dated by TCRdb to about 2021). About the study as a whole: Newly diagnosed Graves' disease patients had taken antithyroid drugs for less than 3 months. Persistent Graves' disease patients were compared with newly diagnosed Graves' disease patients by peripheral blood TCR sequencing and RNA sequencing. The study was conducted in China and was registered as a clinical trial. A total of roughly 35 samples underwent TCR sequencing: about 13 from persistent and roughly 20 from newly diagnosed Graves' disease patients.

Study-level results and caveats: Sequencing and analysis were limited to the TCR beta chain. Compared with newly diagnosed patients, persistent Graves' disease patients had lower TCR Shannon entropy and fewer highly expanded clones, which suggests clonal expansion. Persistent patients shared more public clonotypes among themselves (2,741) than newly diagnosed patients did (roughly 920). As a limitation, the authors acknowledged that the small sample size may reduce accuracy. The study examined only peripheral blood because the primary lesion, thyroid tissue, could not be accessed.

This clonotype was seen a handful of times. The antigen it binds to is not known. Within one base of it there is no much larger clone, and no base qualities were kept. What this sample's time point label stands for: newly diagnosed GD, antithyroid drugs for less than 3 months. For both TCR sequencing and RNA sequencing, RNA was extracted from PBMCs using TRIzol. Graves' disease was diagnosed according to American Thyroid Association guidelines. Patients were recruited from an endocrinology department in Xi'an, China. Each patient gave around 9 milliliters of peripheral blood, collected in an EDTA anticoagulant tube. PBMCs were isolated by Ficoll Paque Plus density gradient separation without further T cell sorting. RNA quality was checked with an Agilent 2100 Bioanalyzer and agarose gel, and concentration with a NanoDrop 2000. The library was made by multiplex PCR. The instrument was an Illumina HiSeq 4000. CDR3 regions were amplified by Arm-PCR with iRepertoire HTBI primers to construct TCR beta libraries. Gel purification was performed on PCR products prior to sequencing. The paper's processing steps were these. Across samples, around 58 TRBV and 12 to 15 TRBJ segments were identified and used for gene usage analysis of CDR3 amino acid clonotypes. COPE and FqMerger were used to merge the filtered high-quality paired reads into contigs. BLAST was used to align contigs to IMGT TRBV, TRBD and TRBJ reference genes, and CDR3 was defined according to IMGT. Any clonotype with a frequency above 0.1% was classified as a highly expanded clone. Shannon entropy served as the measure of repertoire diversity, while the Gini coefficient captured V-J evenness. Public clonotypes were defined as clonotypes shared by more than one individual. TCRdb handled the public reads itself, with Q25 trimming in fastp and clone calling in MiXCR, and kept productive beta chains. Every distinct CDR3 protein forms one entry, paired with its most common genes and DNA. For this entry, the V and J calls and clone size follow TCRdb and not the study's own pipeline. The sample has some 460,000 distinct CDR3 sequences on record, under 20% of them singletons. The ten largest clones represent 12% of the sample.

These data were likewise used in another study, on T cells in Graves' hyperthyroidism and ophthalmopathy. As that second paper reports: Stable Graves' hyperthyroidism was defined as no progression to ophthalmopathy during 18 months of follow-up. The hyperthyroidism patients were between 18 and 65 years old and newly diagnosed, with a disease duration of less than 2 months. Any patient with an uncontrolled infection, another autoimmune disease, pregnancy or lactation was excluded. Diagnoses were based on clinical symptoms, serum thyroxine and TRAb, thyroid ultrasound and orbital computed tomography. For the first round of RT-PCR on the TCR CDR3, the HTBI primer set was used together with the Qiagen OneStep RT-PCR kit. Blood samples also contained most of the expanded thyroid clonotypes (frequency above 0.001), which suggests that blood repertoires may reflect thyroid immune responses. In cross-validation, a model built on a 13 V-J signature told ophthalmopathy apart from stable hyperthyroidism with approximately 90% sensitivity and around 84% specificity, and in testing the same model reached 80%/75%. In validation, the model predicted progression to ophthalmopathy a median of about 5.9 months before onset, with roughly 68% sensitivity and roughly 77% specificity. To identify distinguishing TCR V-J signatures, a discovery cohort of some 100 patients was used, comprising 43 with Graves' ophthalmopathy and 55 to 65 with stable Graves' hyperthyroidism. An independent validation cohort of fewer than 20 hyperthyroidism patients and 15 or so patients who later progressed to ophthalmopathy tested prospective prediction of ophthalmopathy. The approximately 98 discovery patients were randomly divided into training and test sets at a 7:3 ratio. The study also compared thyroid tissue and blood T-cell repertoires from several Graves' hyperthyroidism patients. Following sampling, methimazole starting at 30 mg daily was given to hyperthyroidism patients, and high-dose intravenous methylprednisolone was given to ophthalmopathy patients. A second multiplex PCR round built the libraries, followed by size selection and purification. Libraries were sequenced paired-end with 100 bp reads on an Illumina HiSeq2000. Raw data were processed with SOAPnuke, discarding reads with adapters, uncalled bases, mean Phred below 15, or no exact constant-primer or identifier match. COPE v1.2.5 was used to merge high-quality paired reads, and clonotypes were defined as unique nucleotide sequences. MiTCR v1.1 was used to align the clonotypes against IMGT TRBV, TRBD and TRBJ reference segments. The analysis included only V-J combinations with a frequency above 0.0001, which together covered over 98% of the repertoires. The TCS score was defined as F50 (clonal expansion) divided by E x V (chaos), with BLOSUM62-based TCRdist calculated between CDR3 peptides within each V-J. Welch's t-statistics and random forest reduced around 510 V-J features to 10 to 15, which were used in a naive Bayes classifier (R e1071). No statistical method was used to fix the sample size in advance, and group allocation was not hidden from the investigators. According to the paper, TCR Vbeta CDR3 sequencing was carried out on about 140 peripheral blood samples, which came from 40 to 45 ophthalmopathy, approximately 78 hyperthyroidism and roughly 17 progressor patients.

This sample comprised peripheral blood mononuclear cells (PBMCs), obtained at new diagnosis, from a patient treated with antithyroid drugs. This sequence was found in a man aged 35-49 years with Graves disease. Donor details come from another sample of the same person, matched by shared clones.

CDR3 reads: CSAQKTVSGELFF. Read as DNA, the sequence is TGCAGCGCCCAAAAGACCGTCTCCGGGGAGCTGTTTTTT. This chain is built from TRBV29-1 and TRBJ2-2, with the D gene too uncertain to name. The CDR3 has 13 amino acids, counting the end cysteine and phenylalanine. Of all the DNA, just the CDR3 is kept, 39 bases in frame from base 1. CDR1 and CDR2 are read off the germline V gene as SQVTM and ANQGSEA. V is pared back by 7 bases and J by 6 bases, with 15 bases lying between the germline termini.